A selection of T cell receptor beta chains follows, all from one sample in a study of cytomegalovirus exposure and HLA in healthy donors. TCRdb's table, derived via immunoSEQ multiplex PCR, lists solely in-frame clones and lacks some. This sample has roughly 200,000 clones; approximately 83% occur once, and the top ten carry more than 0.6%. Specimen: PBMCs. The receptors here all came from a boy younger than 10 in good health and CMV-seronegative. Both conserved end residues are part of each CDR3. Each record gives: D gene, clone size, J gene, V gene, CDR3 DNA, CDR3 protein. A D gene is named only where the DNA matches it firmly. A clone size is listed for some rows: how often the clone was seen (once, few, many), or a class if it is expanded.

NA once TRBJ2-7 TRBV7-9 TGTGCCAGCAGCCCCCAACAGGGTGCCTACGAGCAGTACTTC CASSPQQGAYEQYF
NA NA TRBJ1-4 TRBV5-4 TGTGCCAGCAGCTTGGGGACAGCAACTAATGAAAAACTGTTTTTT CASSLGTATNEKLFF
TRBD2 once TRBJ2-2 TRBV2 TGTGCCAGCAGGGCTAGCGGGAGGGCCAGGGGCACCGGGGAGCTGTTTTTT CASRASGRARGTGELFF
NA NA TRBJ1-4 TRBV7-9 TGTGCCAGCAGCTTAGGCCCTCAGGGGGAAAAACTGTTTTTT CASSLGPQGEKLFF
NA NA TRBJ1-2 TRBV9 TGTGCCAGCAGCTCAGAATCGGGTGCTTATGGCTACACCTTC CASSSESGAYGYTF
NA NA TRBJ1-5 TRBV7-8 TGTGCCAGCAGCTTAGAATCAGGTCATAGCAATCAGCCCCAGCATTTT CASSLESGHSNQPQHF
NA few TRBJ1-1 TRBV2 TGTGCCAGCCCTTCACCCTTTACAGGGTTGAACACTGAAGCTTTCTTT CASPSPFTGLNTEAFF
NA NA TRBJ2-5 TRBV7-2 TGTGCCAGCAGCTTGAGGTGGACCCAGTACTTC CASSLRWTQYF
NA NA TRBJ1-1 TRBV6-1 TGTGCCAGCAGTCATACAGCTGACACTGAAGCTTTCTTT CASSHTADTEAFF
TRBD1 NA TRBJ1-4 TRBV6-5 TGTGCCAGCAGTTATCTCCCCGGGACAGGGCATGAAAAACTGTTTTTT CASSYLPGTGHEKLFF
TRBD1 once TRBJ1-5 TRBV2 TGTGCCAGCAGTGGGACAGGGGGAGGCAATCAGCCCCAGCATTTT CASSGTGGGNQPQHF
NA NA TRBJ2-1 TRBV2 TGTGCCAGCACCGGGGACTGGGCGAGCTCCTACAATGAGCAGTTCTTC CASTGDWASSYNEQFF
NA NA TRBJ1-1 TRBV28 TGTGCCAGCAGTAGCCTGGGACTCATGAACACTGAAGCTTTCTTT CASSSLGLMNTEAFF
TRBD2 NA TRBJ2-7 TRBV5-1 TGCGCCAGCAGCCAGACTAGCGGGTTGAGCGAGCAGTACTTC CASSQTSGLSEQYF
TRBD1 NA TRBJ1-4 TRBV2 TGTGCCAGCAGTGATGACAGGGGGCGATACGATGAAAAACTGTTTTTT CASSDDRGRYDEKLFF
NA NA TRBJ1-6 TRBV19 TGTGCCAGTAGTATTGGGGAAGGGAGCTCCTATAATTCACCCCTCCACTTT CASSIGEGSSYNSPLHF
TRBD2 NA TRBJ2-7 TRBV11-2 TGTGCCAGCAGCGTCGGGACTAGCATCGAGCAGTACTTC CASSVGTSIEQYF
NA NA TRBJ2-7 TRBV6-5 TGTGCCAGCCGGCGGGGCTACGAGCAGTACTTC CASRRGYEQYF
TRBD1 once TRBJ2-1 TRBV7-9 TGTGCCAGCAGCTTGACAGGGTCTGAGCAGTTCTTC CASSLTGSEQFF
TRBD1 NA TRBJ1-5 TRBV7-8 TGTGCCAGCAGCCTGGACAGGGCAAGCAATCAGCCCCAGCATTTT CASSLDRASNQPQHF
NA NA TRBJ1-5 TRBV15 TGTGCCACCAGCTTATCGCCGGGTAGCAATCAGCCCCAGCATTTT CATSLSPGSNQPQHF
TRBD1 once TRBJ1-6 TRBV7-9 TGTGCCAGCAGCTTCGGACAGGGTGGAAATTCACCCCTCCACTTT CASSFGQGGNSPLHF
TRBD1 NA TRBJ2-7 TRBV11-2 TGTGCCAGCAGCCGTAGACAGGGTCGGCCTTACGAGCAGTACTTC CASSRRQGRPYEQYF
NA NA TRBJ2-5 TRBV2 TGTGCCAGCAGTGAAAGGGGCAACGATCCGGGGACCCAGTACTTC CASSERGNDPGTQYF
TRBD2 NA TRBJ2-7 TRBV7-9 TGTGCCAGCAGCTTAGTGGCGGGGGGAGTCGAGCAGTACTTC CASSLVAGGVEQYF
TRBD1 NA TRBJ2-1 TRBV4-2 TGTGCCAGCAGCCCCCAGGGGGTAGTGGGGCCCGAGTCATCCTACAATGAGCAGTTCTTC CASSPQGVVGPESSYNEQFF
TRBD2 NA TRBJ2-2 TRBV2 TGTGCCAGCAGGCCCGAACTAGCGGGGGGTGGGGAGCTGTTTTTT CASRPELAGGGELFF
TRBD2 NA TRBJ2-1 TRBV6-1 TGTGCCAGCAGTGCCGGGACTAGCGGGAGGAATGAGCAGTTCTTC CASSAGTSGRNEQFF
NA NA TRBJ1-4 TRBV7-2 TGTGCCAGCAGCTCTCCGCAGCGGAATAATGAAAAACTGTTTTTT CASSSPQRNNEKLFF
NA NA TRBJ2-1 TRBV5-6 TGTGCCAGCAGCGCAGGGGCGCGGGCGAACAATGAGCAGTTCTTC CASSAGARANNEQFF
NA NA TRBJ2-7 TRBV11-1 TGTGCCAGCAGCCCATCGGCAGGGGCCTACGAGCAGTACTTC CASSPSAGAYEQYF
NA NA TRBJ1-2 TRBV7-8 TGTGCCAGCAGCCTCTCAGGGAGGGGGGCGCTGGGCTACACCTTC CASSLSGRGALGYTF
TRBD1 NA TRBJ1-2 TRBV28 TGTGCCAGCAGTGGGACAGCTCTTAACTATGGCTACACCTTC CASSGTALNYGYTF
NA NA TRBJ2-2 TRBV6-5 TGTGCCAGCAGCATGGGGGGCACCGGGGAGCTGTTTTTT CASSMGGTGELFF